The following is a TCR beta chain sequence with its context. The target antigen is unknown. The data belong to a study of CD8 T cells in ankylosing spondylitis. The CDR3 contains 14 residues. CDR1 and CDR2 from the germline V gene are SGHRS and YFSETQ. Deletions cut 0 bases from V and 7 bases from J, with 11 bases between. Study-level points and caveats: Some of these motif variants have turned up before, in reports on reactive arthritis synovial fluid and blood. Ankylosing spondylitis blood seemed to carry a telltale TCR beta motif made of eight highly homologous variants. Clones that were linked to disease were CD8+ and were relatively rare in peripheral blood. Disease-linked clones reportedly showed significant enrichment in matched ankylosing spondylitis synovial fluid.

A quantitative 5'-RACE method, one with molecular barcodes, was used to make TCR beta libraries. TCRdb called the 5' RACE reads again in MiXCR, with one record for every CDR3 protein. The sample records about 450,000 distinct CDR3 sequences, roughly a quarter being singletons. The rearrangement links TRBV5-1 to TRBJ2-1; D call uncertain. The sequenced material came from blood, either unsorted or a sorted T cell fraction (not recorded which). The receptor was derived from a male donor with ankylosing spondylitis. The CDR3 nucleotides read TGCGCCAGCAGCTTGGGTTCGTGGGAAAATGAGCAGTTCTTC. Its protein product is CASSLGSWENEQFF. Drawing the rest from reference TRBV5-1 and TRBJ2-1, the complete variable domain is KAGVTQTPRYLIKTRGQQVTLSCSPISGHRSVSWYQQTPGQGLQFLFEYFSETQRNKGNFPGRFSGRQFSNSRSEMNVSTLELGDSALYLCASSLGSWENEQFFGPGTRLTVL.